The entry below describes one T cell receptor (beta chain). Its antigen is not identified. This CDR3 contains 13 residues. Germline V CDR1 and CDR2: SQVTM, ANQGSEA. After removal of 4 bases from V and 2 bases from J, the junction contained 3 bases not matched to a gene. The treatment was: oral pan-JAK inhibitor, 5-10 mg twice daily. The data were taken from a study of CD8+ T cells in alopecia areata. Study-wide findings and caveats: Lesional scalp exceeded normal scalp in clonality, especially in alopecia totalis/universalis.

TCR sequencing used cDNA made by reverse transcription of extracted RNA. The data were produced by immunoSEQ multiplex PCR, yet TCRdb's version contains in-frame clones alone and is incomplete. The sample includes around 150,000 clones, about two thirds of them seen just once. This sequence was found in a human donor with alopecia areata. This chain connects TRBV29-1 to TRBJ2-5; TRBD2 matches at 8 bases. Material: CD4+ T cells sorted from blood, obtained at week 4, from a patient treated with tofacitinib. CDR3 amino acids: CSVARGGQETQYF. CDR3 nucleotides: TGCAGCGTTGCCCGGGGGGGGCAAGAGACCCAGTACTTC.